Below, 8 T cell receptor beta chains from the same sample are listed, as sequenced in a study of beta chain features in type 1 diabetes. Reverse transcription of all isolated RNA meant that expressed TCRB transcripts were sequenced. Sequencing used immunoSEQ multiplex PCR; TCRdb keeps in-frame clones, though not all of them. The sample records under 950,000 clones, roughly a sixth being singletons. Sequencing was carried out using naive CD4+ T cells from blood. These receptor sequences come from a woman between 18 and 30 years old in good health.

The chain links TRBV9 to TRBJ2-1; D remains unclear. The germline CDR1 and CDR2 sequences are SGDLS and YYNGEE. The CDR3 spans 15 residues. V was trimmed by 3 bases and J by 7 bases, leaving 17 bases between them. CDR3 region: CASSDGSYPDNEQFF. Written as DNA, the CDR3 is TGTGCCAGCAGCGACGGGTCTTATCCGGATAATGAGCAGTTCTTC.

V usage is TRBV5-1 and J usage is TRBJ2-3; D possibly corresponds to TRBD2 (6 bases). Germline lookup yields CDR1 SGHRS and CDR2 YFSETQ. The length of the CDR3 is 14 residues. V gave up 4 bases and J gave up 2 bases, with 11 bases separating them. CDR3 in amino acids: CASSTGSATDTQYF. The CDR3 nucleotides read TGCGCCAGCAGCACCGGGAGTGCCACAGATACGCAGTATTTT.

This clone occurred a few times. The junction departs from the called germline gene at one end, perhaps through a read error. The V and J genes are TRBV7-7 and TRBJ1-5; D unresolved. Germline lookup yields CDR1 SSHAT and CDR2 FNYEAQ (reference sequence). This CDR3 has 11 residues. The CDR3 DNA reads as TGTGCTAGCAGCTCATGTCAGCCCCAGCATTTT. It translates to CASSSCQPQHF. The full variable domain, in which reference TRBV7-7 and TRBJ1-5 provide the parts outside the CDR3, is GAGVSQSPRYKVTKRGQDVTLRCDPISSHATLYWYQQALGQGPEFLTYFNYEAQPDKSGLPSDRFSAERPEGSISTLTIQRTEQRDSAMYRCASSSCQPQHFGDGTRLSIL.

Concerning this clone: The identical CDR3 is also encoded by other nucleotide sequences in the sample. The rearrangement uses TRBV7-2 and TRBJ1-5, with D tentatively TRBD1 (5 bases). CDR1 and CDR2 (germline): SGHTA, FQGNSA. CDR3 length: 14 residues. V lost 2 bases to trimming and J lost 1 base, with 6 bases between them. The CDR3 nucleotides are TGTGCCAGCAGCTTATGGGGCAGCAATCAGCCCCAGCATTTT. Amino acid sequence: CASSLWGSNQPQHF.

The V and J genes are TRBV4-3 and TRBJ2-7, with D possibly called TRBD1 or TRBD2 (6 bases each). The V end lost 4 bases, the J end lost 2 bases, and 21 bases lay between the germline ends. Germline loops: CDR1 LGHNA, CDR2 YSLEER. This CDR3 has 17 amino acids. The CDR3, as DNA: TGCGCCAGCAGCCGCTCACTTGGAGGGGGGACGCCCTACGAGCAGTACTTC. Its translation is CASSRSLGGGTPYEQYF.

This clone has only a few counts. The chain has TRBV7-9 and TRBJ2-1; 13 bases align to TRBD2. The germline gives CDR1 SEHNR, CDR2 FQNEAQ (reference sequence). The CDR3 loop spans 14 amino acids. V was pared by 10 bases and J by 7 bases, with 7 bases of the junction left unmatched. DNA of the CDR3: TGTGCCACCGGGACTAGCGGGAAATCGAATGAGCAGTTCTTC. Translation: CATGTSGKSNEQFF.

This rearrangement joins TRBV5-4 to TRBJ2-2; D is possibly TRBD1 (6 bases). The CDR3 sequence is 14 residues long. Germline CDR1 reads SGHNT; CDR2 reads YYREEE (reference sequence). V lost 5 bases and J lost 2, with 10 bases in between. The CDR3 protein is CASRTGTNTGELFF. CDR3 sequence (DNA): TGTGCCAGCAGGACCGGGACAAACACCGGGGAGCTGTTTTTT.

This clone occurred a few times. With a much larger clone just one base away, this may be a read error. CDR3 sequence: CASSSGETQYF. The CDR3, as DNA: TGTGCCAGCAGCTCAGGAGAGACCCAGTACTTC. The gene calls are TRBV10-3 and TRBJ2-5; no clear D gene. Germline V CDR1 and CDR2: ENHRY, SYGVKD. The CDR3 totals 11 residues. V was clipped by 10 bases and J by 4 bases, with 10 bases between them.